This T cell receptor (beta chain) was sequenced for a study of blood T cell repertoires in COVID-19. Study as a whole: Samples of COVID-19 (acute and convalescent) were obtained from the United States, Italy and Spain. Sources were T cells, B-cell-depleted T cells, or PBMCs; the material itself was cDNA or gDNA.

Germline V CDR1 and CDR2: ENHRY, SYGVKD. Trimming stripped 2 bases from V and 4 bases from J, with 11 bases between. This CDR3 has 14 amino acids. As originally analysed: Researchers report that nucleated cell counts were estimated from reference gene primer amplification. Libraries were prepared by immunoSEQ multiplex PCR; TCRdb keeps only in-frame clonotypes and omits some of them. V, J and clone size derive from that table, while D and trimming were established from the DNA sequence. The top ten hold 5.2% of the sample, which has about 190,000 clones, 82% seen once. The chain employs TRBV10-3 and TRBJ1-2; weak D call: TRBD1 (6 bases). This TCR was recovered from a woman aged 55-69 years with acute COVID-19. The specimen was PBMCs or T cells enriched from blood (not recorded which). The CDR3 region is CAISERTEFYGYTF. In DNA, the CDR3 is TGTGCCATCAGTGAGAGGACAGAATTCTATGGCTACACCTTC.